This TCR beta chain came from a study of radiotherapy plus CTLA-4 blockade in lung cancer (dated by TCRdb to the late 2010s). The study in broad terms: Objective responses occurred in roughly a sixth of enrolled patients, and about 33% achieved disease control. Broad study findings and their caveats: After treatment with radiotherapy and ipilimumab, TCR clones that originated in tumors expanded in peripheral blood. Increased serum interferon-beta after radiation, together with early dynamic changes in blood T cell clones, were reported to be the strongest predictors of response.

The trim is 3 bases for V and 6 bases for J, with a gap of 8 bases between the germline ends. Based on the germline V gene (reference sequence), the CDR1 and CDR2 sequences are SEHNR and FQNEAQ. From its cysteine to its phenylalanine, the CDR3 spans 12 amino acids. Just the 36-base CDR3 DNA is kept, in frame starting at base 1. The library was made by the immunoSEQ multiplex PCR assay. The table was pulled from immuneACCESS by TCRdb, which kept in-frame rearrangements only. Such tables lose some clones; where checked, under half of the loss comes from unresolved V genes, and the rest has no known cause. The sample table lists about 82,000 clones, 55% to 75% of them with a count of one. The ten top clones hold 11% to 15% of the sample. Focal radiation therapy combined with CTLA-4 blockade (ipilimumab) was tested in patients with chemo-refractory metastatic non-small-cell lung cancer. Points on this clone: The antigen it recognizes is unknown. Per-base qualities were not stored, and no clone one base away is much larger.

In this chain, TRBV7-9 is recombined with TRBJ1-1; confidence is insufficient to name the D gene. This TCR came from a human donor with non-small cell lung cancer that progressed on radiotherapy plus ipilimumab. The sequencing here drew on peripheral blood, taken from a patient treated with radiotherapy plus ipilimumab. The nucleotides read TGTGCCAGCAGCTTTCCATCACCTGAAGCTTTCTTT. It encodes CASSFPSPEAFF.